These 25 T cell receptor beta chains were sequenced from one sample in a study of CD8 T cells in ankylosing spondylitis. The study, taken as a whole, reports: A TCR beta motif of eight highly homologous variants appeared characteristic of ankylosing spondylitis blood.

No cognate antigen is known for these TCRs. TCRdb analysed the 5' RACE reads with MiXCR anew, one entry per CDR3 protein. The sample has some 200,000 distinct CDR3 sequences; 6% to 8% are singletons. Sequencing was carried out using blood, either unsorted or a sorted T cell fraction (not recorded which). The receptors originated from a male donor with ankylosing spondylitis.

This clonotype was recorded at least ten times. The J gene is TRBJ1-4, the V gene TRBV12-3 or TRBV12-4, with D uncertain. The CDR3 has 13 amino acids. The ends were cut back, 5 bases at V and 5 bases at J, with 9 bases in the middle. CDR3 nucleotides: TGTGCCAGCAGTCTGGGGAAGAATGAAAAACTGTTTTTT. It codes for CASSLGKNEKLFF.

This clonotype has ten or more counts. This chain uses TRBV7-9 with TRBJ1-2; no reliable D call. Germline CDR1 is SEHNR and CDR2 is FQNEAQ (reference sequence). V was pared by 0 bases and J by 4 bases, with 18 bases between. The CDR3 spans 17 residues. CDR3 protein: CASSLAGGTGELYGYTF. Written as DNA, the CDR3 is TGTGCCAGCAGCTTAGCGGGAGGTACGGGAGAACTCTATGGCTACACCTTC.

Many counts were recorded for this clonotype. The chain uses TRBV4-3 and TRBJ1-1; D is unclear. Trimming left V 4 bases short and J 2 bases short, with 11 bases between. The CDR3 length is 14 residues. The germline CDR1 and CDR2 sequences are LGHNA and YSLEER. This chain's CDR3 is CASSPTQSNTEAFF. As DNA, the CDR3 is TGCGCCAGCAGCCCTACGCAGTCTAACACTGAAGCTTTCTTT.

This clonotype has ten or more counts. V gene TRBV7-8 combines with J gene TRBJ1-4, with D uncertain. The CDR3 sequence is 17 residues long. Germline V gene data show CDR1 as SGHVS and CDR2 as FQNEAQ. Between the trimmed V and J ends, which lost 0 bases and 10 bases, there was a span of 21 bases. The CDR3, as DNA: TGTGCCAGCAGCTTAGCGGTTTGGTCGGGAAAACGGGGAAAACTGTTTTTT. This codes for CASSLAVWSGKRGKLFF.

This clonotype came up many times. The chain has TRBV2 and TRBJ2-1, with TRBD2 as a possible D gene (6 bases). V was cut by 2 bases and J by 4 bases, with 18 bases left in between. This CDR3 spans 17 amino acids. CDR1 and CDR2 from the germline V gene are SNHLY and FYNNEI. CDR3 sequence reads: CASSEISIRGGYNEQFF. The CDR3 DNA is TGTGCCAGCAGTGAAATTTCAATTAGGGGAGGATACAATGAGCAGTTCTTC.

V gene TRBV9 combines with J gene TRBJ2-1; D is unresolved. Looked up from germline, CDR1 is SGDLS and CDR2 is YYNGEE. The germline V and J ends were trimmed by 1 base and 4 bases, with 6 bases remaining between them. This CDR3 has 13 amino acids. CDR3 DNA sequence: TGTGCCAGCAGCGTATTGGGGTACAATGAGCAGTTCTTC. Translated, it gives CASSVLGYNEQFF. The full variable domain, rest sourced from reference TRBV9 and TRBJ2-1, is DSGVTQTPKHLITATGQRVTLRCSPRSGDLSVYWYQQSLDQGLQFLIQYYNGEERAKGNILERFSAQQFPDLHSELNLSSLELGDSALYFCASSVLGYNEQFFGPGTRLTVL.

The table lists this clonotype with many counts. V gene TRBV14 combines with J gene TRBJ2-5, with D perhaps matching TRBD2 (6 bases). This CDR3 spans 14 amino acids. The V gene lost 4 bases and the J gene lost 2 bases, with 11 bases spanning the gap. Germline V gene data show CDR1 as SGHDN and CDR2 as FVKESK. The CDR3 spells CASSPGRLQETQYF. The CDR3, as DNA: TGTGCCAGCAGCCCAGGGAGGCTTCAAGAGACCCAGTACTTC.

This clonotype was picked up many times. The gene calls are TRBV6-5 and TRBJ2-7; 9 bases align to TRBD2. V lost 2 bases to trimming and J lost 3 bases; unmatched junction nucleotides: 2. Germline V gene lookup returns CDR1 MNHEY and CDR2 SVGAGI. The CDR3 is 14 amino acids. The CDR3 bases are TGTGCCAGCAGTTACCTTAGCGGGAGCTACGAGCAGTACTTC. It encodes CASSYLSGSYEQYF.

This clonotype occurred many times. The CDR3 sequence: CASSLRADRGGSYEQYF. CDR3 DNA sequence: TGTGCCAGCAGCCTAAGAGCGGACAGGGGGGGCTCCTACGAGCAGTACTTC. V is TRBV4-2 and J is TRBJ2-7; TRBD1 aligns across 10 bases. V trimming: 4 bases; J trimming: 0 bases; junction bases outside the gene matches: 9. The germline V gene encodes CDR1 LGHNA and CDR2 YNFKEQ. The CDR3 covers 17 residues.

In this sample, this clonotype turned up many times. The genes are TRBV6-2 or TRBV6-3 and TRBJ1-5; 7 bases match TRBD1. The CDR3 length is 18 residues. J gave up 7 bases and V 5 bases, and 20 bases lay outside the gene matches. From germline, CDR1 is MNHEY and CDR2 SVGEGT. The chain's CDR3 is CASSIIHRGLQILQPQHF. The CDR3 nucleotides read TGTGCCAGCAGTATCATCCACAGGGGACTGCAGATCCTACAGCCCCAGCATTTT.

V usage is TRBV15 and J usage is TRBJ1-3, with D possibly matching TRBD1 (5 bases). CDR1 is LNHNV, CDR2 YYDKDF, per germline (reference sequence). V gave up 3 bases and J gave up 7 bases, with 25 bases separating them. This CDR3 has 18 residues. CDR3 amino acids: CATSRTRDLSYTGNTIYF. CDR3 in DNA: TGTGCCACCAGCAGGACCCGGGACTTATCTTACACCGGGAACACCATATATTTT.

This sequence joins TRBV6-2 or TRBV6-3 and TRBJ2-6; maybe TRBD1 (6 bases). CDR1 is MNHEY and CDR2 is SVGEGT in the germline V gene. The CDR3 is made up of 13 amino acids. Trimming took 4 bases from V and 13 from J, leaving 14 bases between them. This CDR3 reads CASSSRTDWVLTF. The CDR3, as DNA: TGTGCCAGCAGTTCACGGACAGACTGGGTCCTGACTTTC.

This clonotype was detected only a few times. The chain recombines TRBV6-1 with TRBJ2-1; 8 bases are shared with TRBD2. V shed 4 bases and J 3 bases; nucleotides not matched to a gene: 2. The CDR3 has 14 amino acids. Germline lookup yields CDR1 MNHNS and CDR2 SASEGT. This CDR3 reads CASSGAGVYNEQFF. The CDR3 DNA follows: TGTGCCAGCAGTGGAGCGGGGGTCTACAATGAGCAGTTCTTC.

This clonotype appeared a few times. The gene calls are TRBV30 and TRBJ1-1, with a possible D match to TRBD1 (6 bases). Trimming took 7 bases from V and 1 from J, leaving 16 bases between them. Germline V gene sequence: CDR1 GTSNPN, CDR2 SVGIG (reference sequence). CDR3 length equals 14 residues. CDR3 region: CASTTRQANTEAFF. The CDR3 nucleotides are TGTGCCTCCACGACCCGACAGGCGAACACTGAAGCTTTCTTT.

In its sample, this clonotype was seen many times. V gene TRBV27 combines with J gene TRBJ2-7; 12 bases agree with TRBD1. This CDR3 has 14 amino acids. V trimming: 3 bases; J trimming: 6 bases; junction bases outside the gene matches: 3. CDR1 and CDR2 (germline): MNHEY, SMNVEV (reference sequence). CDR3 region: CASSFGTGGAEQYF. CDR3 DNA: TGTGCCAGCAGTTTTGGGACAGGGGGCGCCGAGCAGTACTTC.

This clonotype showed up just a few times. CDR3 bases: TGTGCCAGCAGCCCCATCCGGTTCGGGGAGCAGTACTTC. Translated, it gives CASSPIRFGEQYF. V usage is TRBV7-9 and J usage is TRBJ2-7, with D unresolved. The V and J ends lost 5 bases and 7 bases respectively, with 15 bases between them. CDR3 length: 13 residues. Germline V gene data show CDR1 as SEHNR and CDR2 as FQNEAQ (reference sequence).

This clonotype was counted a few times. The rearrangement uses TRBV20-1 and TRBJ2-2; the match to TRBD2 covers 10 bases. The V gene end was trimmed by 5 bases and the J gene end by 6 bases; junction bases not matched to a gene: 9. This CDR3 is built from 15 residues. CDR1 DFQATT and CDR2 SNEGSKA come from the germline V gene (reference sequence). The CDR3 here is CSAQGLARGSGELFF. CDR3 nucleotides: TGCAGTGCTCAGGGACTAGCGAGGGGGTCCGGGGAGCTGTTTTTT.

The sample holds many counts of this clonotype. The V call is TRBV6-5, the J call TRBJ2-3; D is possibly TRBD1 or TRBD2 (5 bases each). This CDR3 has 16 residues. CDR1 and CDR2 from the germline V gene are MNHEY and SVGAGI. V shed 4 bases and J shed 0 bases, with 14 bases lying between them. The CDR3 DNA sequence: TGTGCCAGCAGTTTCCTGGGGGTCTCTAGCACAGATACGCAGTATTTT. It codes for CASSFLGVSSTDTQYF.

With respect to this clonotype: At one end the junction does not follow the germline gene, possibly because of a read error. The chain is built from TRBV20-1 and TRBJ2-1, with 13 bases matching TRBD2. Germline values: CDR1 DFQATT, CDR2 SNEGSKA (reference sequence). The CDR3 is made up of 17 amino acids. Here the CDR3 reads CCARDLGLAGVYNEQFF. The CDR3, as DNA: TGCTGTGCTAGAGATCTTGGACTAGCGGGAGTCTACAATGAGCAGTTCTTC.

This clonotype has at least ten counts. This chain joins TRBV10-3 and TRBJ1-5, with D unresolved. This CDR3 is 14 amino acids long. The germline V gene encodes CDR1 ENHRY and CDR2 SYGVKD. Trimming cost V 0 bases and J 7 bases, with 10 bases left between them. The CDR3 DNA reads TGTGCCATCAGTGAGTCGATCGGAGACCAGCCCCAGCATTTT. This gives the protein CAISESIGDQPQHF.

This sequence joins TRBV6-1 and TRBJ2-2; perhaps TRBD1 as D (5 bases). The V gene's germline CDR1 is MNHNS and CDR2 SASEGT. This CDR3 comprises 15 residues. V was shortened by 3 bases and J by 3 bases, with 11 bases between the two germline ends. CDR3 protein: CASSDGAQDTGELFF. The DNA for the CDR3 is TGTGCCAGCAGTGATGGGGCCCAGGACACCGGGGAGCTGTTTTTT.

Ten or more counts support this clonotype. The CDR3 nucleotides read TGCGCCAGCAGCATAGGAGGGGAGAACACTGAAGCTTTCTTT. Its protein is CASSIGGENTEAFF. The chain is built from TRBV5-1 and TRBJ1-1; D may be TRBD1 (5 bases). Germline CDR1 SGHRS, CDR2 YFSETQ. This CDR3 contains 14 residues. The ends were cut back, 4 bases at V and 1 base at J, with 11 bases in the middle.

This clonotype was detected many times. The chain has TRBV2 and TRBJ2-1; D is undetermined. CDR3 length: 12 amino acids. Trimming stripped 6 bases from V and 6 bases from J, with 9 bases between. Germline assignment: CDR1 SNHLY and CDR2 FYNNEI. The CDR3, as DNA: TGTGCCAGCAGCAGTGCTCTCAATGAGCAGTTCTTC. It encodes CASSSALNEQFF.

The CDR3 bases are TGTGCCAGCAGCCCTACACAGGGGAGCTCCTACAATGAGCAGTTCTTC. This gives the protein CASSPTQGSSYNEQFF. V is TRBV7-3 and J is TRBJ2-1; TRBD1 matches at 7 bases. The ends lost 5 bases at V and 0 bases at J; junction bases unmatched: 7. CDR3 length: 16 residues. Germline CDR1 and CDR2: SGHTA and FQGTGA. The whole variable domain, filled in from reference TRBV7-3 and TRBJ2-1, reads GAGVSQTPSNKVTEKGKYVELRCDPISGHTALYWYRQSLGQGPEFLIYFQGTGAADDSGLPNDRFFAVRPEGSVSTLKIQRTERGDSAVYLCASSPTQGSSYNEQFFGPGTRLTVL.

This clonotype showed up many times. One end of the junction does not line up with germline, which may come from a read error. This chain links TRBV7-7 with TRBJ2-7, with 11 bases fitting TRBD1. The CDR3 has 14 amino acids. Germline assignment: CDR1 SSHAT and CDR2 FNYEAQ (reference sequence). The CDR3 DNA reads as TGTGCTAGCAGCGCGGGACAGGGGGGCTACGAGCAGTACTTC. It encodes CASSAGQGGYEQYF.